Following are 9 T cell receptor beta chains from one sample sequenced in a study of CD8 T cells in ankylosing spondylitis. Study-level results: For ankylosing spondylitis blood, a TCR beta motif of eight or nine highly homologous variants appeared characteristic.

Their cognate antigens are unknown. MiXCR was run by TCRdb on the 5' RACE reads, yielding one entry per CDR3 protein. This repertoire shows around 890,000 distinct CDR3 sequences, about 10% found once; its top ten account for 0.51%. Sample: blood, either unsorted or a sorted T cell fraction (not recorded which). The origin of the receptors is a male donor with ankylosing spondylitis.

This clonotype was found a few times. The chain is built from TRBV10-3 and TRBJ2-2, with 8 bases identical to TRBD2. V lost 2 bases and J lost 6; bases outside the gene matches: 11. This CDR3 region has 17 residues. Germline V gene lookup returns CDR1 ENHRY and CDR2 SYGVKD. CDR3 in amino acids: CAISERVSGDGAGELFF. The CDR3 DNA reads TGTGCCATCAGTGAGCGGGTTAGCGGGGACGGGGCCGGGGAGCTGTTTTTT.

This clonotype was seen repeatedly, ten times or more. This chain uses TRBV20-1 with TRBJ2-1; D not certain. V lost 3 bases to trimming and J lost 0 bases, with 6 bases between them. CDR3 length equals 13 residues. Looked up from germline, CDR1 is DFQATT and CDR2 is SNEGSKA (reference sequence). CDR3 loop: CSASADSYNEQFF. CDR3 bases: TGCAGTGCTAGTGCGGACTCCTACAATGAGCAGTTCTTC.

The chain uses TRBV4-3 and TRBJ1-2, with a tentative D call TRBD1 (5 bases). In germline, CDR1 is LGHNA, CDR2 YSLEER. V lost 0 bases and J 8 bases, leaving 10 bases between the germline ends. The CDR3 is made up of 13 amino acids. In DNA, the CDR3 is TGCGCCAGCAGCCAAGAGCGACAGCGGGGCTACACCTTC. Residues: CASSQERQRGYTF.

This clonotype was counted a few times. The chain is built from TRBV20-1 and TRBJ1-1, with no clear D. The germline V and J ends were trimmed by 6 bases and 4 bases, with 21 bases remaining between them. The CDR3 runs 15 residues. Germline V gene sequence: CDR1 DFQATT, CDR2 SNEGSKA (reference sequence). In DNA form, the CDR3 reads TGCAGTGCCCCACAACGGACGGGAGGGAGCACTGAAGCTTTCTTT. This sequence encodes CSAPQRTGGSTEAFF.

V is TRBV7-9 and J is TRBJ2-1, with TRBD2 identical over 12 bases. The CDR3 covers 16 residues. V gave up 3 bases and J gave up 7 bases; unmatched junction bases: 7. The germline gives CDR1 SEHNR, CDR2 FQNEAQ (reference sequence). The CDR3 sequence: CASSFKLAGGRNEQFF. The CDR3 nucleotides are TGTGCCAGCAGCTTTAAACTAGCGGGAGGTAGGAATGAGCAGTTCTTC.

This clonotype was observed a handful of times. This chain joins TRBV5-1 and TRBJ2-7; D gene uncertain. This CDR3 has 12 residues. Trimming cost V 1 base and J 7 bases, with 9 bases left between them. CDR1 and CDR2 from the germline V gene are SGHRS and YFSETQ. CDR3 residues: CASSLYVGEQYF. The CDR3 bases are TGCGCCAGCAGCTTGTATGTAGGGGAGCAGTACTTC. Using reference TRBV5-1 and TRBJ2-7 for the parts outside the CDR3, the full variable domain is KAGVTQTPRYLIKTRGQQVTLSCSPISGHRSVSWYQQTPGQGLQFLFEYFSETQRNKGNFPGRFSGRQFSNSRSEMNVSTLELGDSALYLCASSLYVGEQYFGPGTRLTVT.

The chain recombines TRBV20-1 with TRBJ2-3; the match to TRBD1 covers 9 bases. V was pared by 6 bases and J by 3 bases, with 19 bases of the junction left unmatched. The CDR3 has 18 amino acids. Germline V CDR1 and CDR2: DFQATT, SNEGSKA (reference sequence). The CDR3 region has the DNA TGCAGTGCGGAGACAGGGGGTTACCCTATACCGGTTACAGATACGCAGTATTTT. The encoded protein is CSAETGGYPIPVTDTQYF.

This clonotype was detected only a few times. DNA for the CDR3: TGTGCCAGCAGTTTCCCTGACAATGAGCAGTTCTTC. Translated, it gives CASSFPDNEQFF. This chain links TRBV6-6 with TRBJ2-1; D not certain. V was trimmed by 4 bases and J by 5 bases, leaving 6 bases between them. The CDR3 is 12 amino acids. The V gene's germline CDR1 is MNHNY and CDR2 SVGAGI (reference sequence).

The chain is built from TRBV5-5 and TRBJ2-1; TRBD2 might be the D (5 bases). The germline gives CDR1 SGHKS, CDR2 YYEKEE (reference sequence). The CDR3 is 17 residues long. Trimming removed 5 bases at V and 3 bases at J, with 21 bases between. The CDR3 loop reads CASRTTLSGAYYNEQFF. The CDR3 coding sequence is TGTGCCAGCAGGACGACTCTGAGCGGAGCCTACTACAATGAGCAGTTCTTC.